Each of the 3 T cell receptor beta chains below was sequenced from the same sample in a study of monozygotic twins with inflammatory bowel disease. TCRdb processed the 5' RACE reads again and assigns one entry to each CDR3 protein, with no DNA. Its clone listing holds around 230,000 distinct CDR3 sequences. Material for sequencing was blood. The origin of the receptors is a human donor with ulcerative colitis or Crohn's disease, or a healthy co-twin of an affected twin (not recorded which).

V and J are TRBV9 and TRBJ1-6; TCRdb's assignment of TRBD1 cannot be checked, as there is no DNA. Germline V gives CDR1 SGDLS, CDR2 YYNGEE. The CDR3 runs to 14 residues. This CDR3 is CASSGGYGNSPLHF.

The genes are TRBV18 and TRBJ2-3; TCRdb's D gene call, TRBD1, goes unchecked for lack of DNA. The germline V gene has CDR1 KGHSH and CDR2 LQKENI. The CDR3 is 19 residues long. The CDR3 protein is CASSHSGQAPRRSTDTQYF.

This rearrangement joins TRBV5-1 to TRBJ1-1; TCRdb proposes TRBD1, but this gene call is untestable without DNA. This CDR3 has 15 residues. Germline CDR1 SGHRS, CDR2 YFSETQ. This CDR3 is CASSLNGLPGTEAFF.